These 8 T cell receptor beta chains were sequenced from one sample in a study of shared clonotypes between healthy human individuals. Assay: immunoSEQ multiplex PCR; the TCRdb copy retains only in-frame clones and omits some. The sample lists 100,000 to 120,000 clones; about 67% were seen once. The sequencing sample was made of memory CD8+ T cells sorted from blood. As to subset: CD45RO+ cells pooled with CCR7-negative TemRA cells. Every receptor here comes from a woman under 40 in good health.

J is TRBJ2-7 and V is TRBV4-1; 9 bases map to TRBD2. Germline loops: CDR1 MGHRA, CDR2 YSYEKL. This CDR3 has 16 amino acids. V was clipped by 4 bases and J by 2 bases; unmatched bases: 9. In nucleotides, the CDR3 is TGCGCCAGCAGCCGGAAGGGGTTAGCGGGGGCCTACGAGCAGTACTTC. It encodes CASSRKGLAGAYEQYF.

The J gene is TRBJ2-7, the V gene TRBV28; D gene unclear. The germline gives CDR1 MDHEN, CDR2 SYDVKM. Trimming left V 4 bases short and J 2 bases short, with 12 bases between. The CDR3 runs 14 residues. CDR3 DNA: TGTGCCAGCAGTTCCTTGGCTAGGCCCTACGAGCAGTACTTC. It is translated as CASSSLARPYEQYF.

This clone was detected only a few times. The chain uses TRBV27 and TRBJ1-2; D call uncertain. The V gene's germline CDR1 is MNHEY and CDR2 SMNVEV (reference sequence). The CDR3 loop spans 14 amino acids. The V end was cut by 5 bases, the J end by 4 bases, with 14 bases between. CDR3 nucleotides: TGTGCCAGCAGTCCCCCGGGCTTATCCTATGGCTACACCTTC. Protein: CASSPPGLSYGYTF.

The V call is TRBV7-6, the J call TRBJ1-5; D ambiguous. Germline CDR1 reads SGHVS; CDR2 reads FNYEAQ. The CDR3 sequence is 13 residues long. Trimming shortened V by 8 bases and J by 1 base, and 9 bases separated the two germline ends. The CDR3 DNA sequence: TGTGCCAGCGGTATGGGGAGCAATCAGCCCCAGCATTTT. Its protein is CASGMGSNQPQHF.

The chain joins TRBV9 to TRBJ2-3; tentative D call: TRBD2 (6 bases). CDR1 and CDR2 from the germline V gene are SGDLS and YYNGEE. Trimming stripped 4 bases from V and 2 bases from J, with 11 bases between. The CDR3 runs to 14 residues. CDR3 nucleotides: TGTGCCAGCAGCTGGGGCGGGGCCACAGATACGCAGTATTTT. Translated, it gives CASSWGGATDTQYF.

The rearrangement joins TRBV23-1 to TRBJ2-6; 7 bases are shared with TRBD1. TRBV23-1 is labeled an ORF, and its function is uncertain. Unmatched junction bases numbered 12, after V lost 4 bases and J lost 0 bases. The CDR3 has 19 amino acids. The CDR3 here is CASSRPRQGGCSGANVLTF. The CDR3 region has the DNA TGCGCCAGCAGTCGACCCCGACAGGGCGGATGCTCTGGGGCCAACGTCCTGACTTTC.

The table lists this clone with a few counts. This sample includes further DNA sequences coding for the same CDR3. The genes are TRBV6-5 and TRBJ2-7; D is unclear. Germline CDR1 MNHEY, CDR2 SVGAGI. This CDR3 spans 16 amino acids. The V end was cut by 0 bases, the J end by 0 bases, with 12 bases between. Here the CDR3 DNA reads TGTGCCAGCAGTTACTCGGGTGGGTCCAGCTCCTACGAGCAGTACTTC. As protein: CASSYSGGSSSYEQYF.

V gene TRBV2 combines with J gene TRBJ1-2; tentatively, D is TRBD1 (5 bases). V was pared by 5 bases and J by 2 bases, with 15 bases between. Germline values: CDR1 SNHLY, CDR2 FYNNEI. The CDR3 loop spans 15 amino acids. Here the CDR3 DNA reads TGTGCCAGCAGTCCTAACCGGGACCCCAACTATGGCTACACCTTC. It specifies CASSPNRDPNYGYTF.